The 4 T cell receptor beta chains below were found in one sample sequenced in a study of identical twins. MiXCR was run by TCRdb on the 5' RACE reads, yielding one entry per CDR3 protein. In the table there are about 240,000 distinct CDR3 sequences, 10% to 13% of which are singletons. The sequenced material came from memory T cells sorted from blood. All receptors come from a man in his fifties or sixties in good health.

The rearrangement joins TRBV10-3 to TRBJ2-7, with no clear D. The CDR3 has 13 amino acids. V dropped 3 bases and J dropped 2 bases, with 8 bases sitting between them. The germline CDR1 and CDR2 sequences are ENHRY and SYGVKD. CDR3 sequence reads: CAISERMPYEQYF. The CDR3 nucleotides are TGTGCCATCAGTGAACGGATGCCCTACGAGCAGTACTTC.

A few counts support this clonotype. This chain uses TRBV29-1 with TRBJ2-6; D not resolved. The V gene's germline CDR1 is SQVTM and CDR2 ANQGSEA. Trimming left V 7 bases short and J 0 bases short, with 7 bases between. CDR3 length equals 13 residues. The CDR3 loop reads CSGAVSGANVLTF. The DNA of the CDR3 is TGCAGCGGGGCAGTCTCTGGGGCCAACGTCCTGACTTTC.

In its sample, this clonotype was seen many times. The CDR3 sequence is CSASLSPGNTIYF. CDR3 DNA: TGCAGTGCTAGTTTATCCCCTGGAAACACCATATATTTT. V is TRBV20-1 and J is TRBJ1-3; D is unresolved. Germline CDR1 reads DFQATT; CDR2 reads SNEGSKA (reference sequence). CDR3 length: 13 amino acids. The V gene lost 3 bases and the J gene lost 2 bases, with 8 bases spanning the gap.

This clonotype has ten or more counts. This chain links TRBV6-5 with TRBJ2-5, with D hard to call. Between the trimmed V and J ends, which lost 2 bases and 2 bases, there was a span of 9 bases. This CDR3 has 14 residues. Germline CDR1 is MNHEY and CDR2 is SVGAGI. The CDR3 DNA reads TGTGCCAGCAGTTACCTGACACAACAAGAGACCCAGTACTTC. Its translation is CASSYLTQQETQYF.